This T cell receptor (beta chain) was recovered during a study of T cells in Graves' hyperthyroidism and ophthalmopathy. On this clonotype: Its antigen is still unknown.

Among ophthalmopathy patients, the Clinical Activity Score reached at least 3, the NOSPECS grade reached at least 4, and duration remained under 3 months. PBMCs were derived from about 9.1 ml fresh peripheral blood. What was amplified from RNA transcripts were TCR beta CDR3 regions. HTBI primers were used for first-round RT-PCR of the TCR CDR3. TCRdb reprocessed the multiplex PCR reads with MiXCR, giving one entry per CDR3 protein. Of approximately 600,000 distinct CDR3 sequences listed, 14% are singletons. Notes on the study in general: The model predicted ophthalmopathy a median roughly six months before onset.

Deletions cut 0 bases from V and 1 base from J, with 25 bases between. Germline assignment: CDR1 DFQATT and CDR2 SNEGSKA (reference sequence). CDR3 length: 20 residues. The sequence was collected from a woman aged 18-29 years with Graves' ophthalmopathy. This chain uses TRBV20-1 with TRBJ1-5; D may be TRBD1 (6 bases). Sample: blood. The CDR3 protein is CSARDHGGQRAPGSNQPQHF. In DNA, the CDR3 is TGCAGTGCTAGAGACCATGGAGGACAGAGGGCACCGGGGAGCAATCAGCCCCAGCATTTT.